The 7 T cell receptor beta chains below come from one sample, sequenced in a study of cytomegalovirus exposure and HLA in healthy donors. 60 Vbeta and 13 Jbeta primers were used in PCR. Profiling relied on immunoSEQ multiplex PCR, and the TCRdb table lists in-frame clones only, not all of them. The sample carries around 120,000 clones, about 79% recorded once. Sequencing was done on a sample of PBMCs. The receptors derive from a man aged 25 to 40 in good health and CMV-seropositive.

With respect to this clone: One end of the junction does not line up with germline, which may come from a read error. The gene calls are TRBV4-2 and TRBJ2-6, with D possibly matching TRBD1 (6 bases). CDR3 length equals 17 residues. Per the germline V gene, CDR1 is LGHNA and CDR2 is YNFKEQ. CDR3 DNA sequence: TGTGCCAGCAGCCAAGAGGGGGCCATATCTGGGGCCAACGGCCTGACTTTC. It yields the protein CASSQEGAISGANGLTF.

A note on this clone: The junction differs from germline at one of its ends, possibly a read error. This CDR3 reads CASSPTSGGSDTQYF. In DNA form, the CDR3 reads TGTGCTAGCAGCCCGACTAGCGGGGGTTCAGATACGCAGTATTTT. The chain uses TRBV7-7 and TRBJ2-3; 12 positions agree with TRBD2. Germline assignment: CDR1 SSHAT and CDR2 FNYEAQ (reference sequence). The CDR3 runs 15 residues.

In this sample, this clone turned up once. The genes are TRBV11-2 and TRBJ2-7, with a weak D call TRBD2 (6 bases). Germline V gene sequence: CDR1 SGHAT, CDR2 FQNNGV. Trimming cost V 3 bases and J 4 bases, with 16 bases left between them. The CDR3 extends over 15 amino acids. The CDR3 loop reads CASSFLGGYPYEQYF. CDR3 DNA: TGTGCCAGCAGCTTTTTAGGAGGGTATCCTTACGAGCAGTACTTC.

This chain uses TRBV27 with TRBJ2-3; 10 bases match TRBD2. From germline, CDR1 is MNHEY and CDR2 SMNVEV (reference sequence). V trimming: 6 bases; J trimming: 4 bases; junction bases outside the gene matches: 4. The CDR3 is 14 residues long. CDR3 sequence: CASRLAGAPDTQYF. The DNA of the CDR3 is TGTGCCAGCAGGCTAGCGGGAGCCCCAGATACGCAGTATTTT.

The chain employs TRBV30 and TRBJ2-5; maybe TRBD2 (5 bases). The V end was cut by 6 bases, the J end by 1 base, with 15 bases between. The CDR3 spans 14 residues. Germline CDR1 reads GTSNPN; CDR2 reads SVGIG (reference sequence). The CDR3 DNA is TGTGCCTGTGCCCGGACTCAAGCCCAAGAGACCCAGTACTTC. This encodes CACARTQAQETQYF. Full variable domain (missing parts from reference TRBV30 and TRBJ2-5): SQTIHQWPATLVQPVGSPLSLECTVEGTSNPNLYWYRQAAGRGLQLLFYSVGIGQISSEVPQNLSASRPQDRQFILSSKKLLLSDSGFYLCACARTQAQETQYFGPGTRLLVL.

The gene calls are TRBV11-3 and TRBJ2-1; D uncertain. There are 14 residues in the CDR3. V shed 1 base and J shed 7 bases, with 11 bases lying between them. Germline V gene data show CDR1 as SGHNT and CDR2 as YENEEA. The CDR3: CASSLGSIGNEQFF. CDR3 nucleotides: TGTGCCAGCAGCTTAGGGAGTATTGGGAATGAGCAGTTCTTC.

The chain links TRBV5-1 to TRBJ2-7, with D unresolved. Germline CDR1 SGHRS, CDR2 YFSETQ. V lost 2 bases to trimming and J lost 2 bases, with 14 bases between them. This CDR3 region has 15 residues. This CDR3 is CASSFLAADPYEQYF. The DNA of the CDR3 is TGCGCCAGCAGCTTTCTCGCGGCTGACCCCTACGAGCAGTACTTC. The variable domain in full, completed from reference TRBV5-1 and TRBJ2-7, reads KAGVTQTPRYLIKTRGQQVTLSCSPISGHRSVSWYQQTPGQGLQFLFEYFSETQRNKGNFPGRFSGRQFSNSRSEMNVSTLELGDSALYLCASSFLAADPYEQYFGPGTRLTVT.